This T cell receptor (beta chain) was recovered during a study of cytomegalovirus exposure and HLA in healthy donors (dated by TCRdb to the late 2010s). With regard to the full study: The 500 to 800 repertoires of the first cohort and the 110 or so validation repertoires were produced on the same platform, according to a later analysis. In addition to the first cohort of approximately 670 subjects, a separate validation cohort of approximately 130 different subjects was used. The aim of the study was to test whether cataloging public T cell receptors could identify signatures of past pathogen exposure. To predict cytomegalovirus infection status, the study brought together high-throughput TCR immunosequencing, statistical association of individual TCRs with disease status, and machine learning.

The paper as a whole reports these results and caveats: A total of 150 to 200 TCR beta chains were listed by the study as associated with cytomegalovirus. A few of the identified cytomegalovirus-associated TCR beta chains were confirmed in vitro to be specific for cytomegalovirus antigens. While some public TCRs were present in many individuals, most TCR sequences turned up only very rarely across donors. The authors suggested that the approach could potentially be generalized to other disease states and immunological phenotypes. The classifier was reported to diagnose cytomegalovirus status with high specificity and sensitivity in both the original and validation cohorts. A later analysis lacked HLA typing for the validation cohort, so it scored co-occurrence in that cohort across all 120 repertoires. Subsequent analysis determined that TCRs grouped into clusters in the first cohort also showed a tendency toward co-occurrence across the 130 or so validation repertoires, and 85% to 95% of cluster scores exceeded 0.

The donors were included in the validation cohort of 130 or so subjects, a group kept apart from the roughly 670-subject first cohort. With regard to this clone: Its antigen is not yet known. The sample holds no much larger clone one base away, and base qualities are not on file.

The germline V gene yields SGHVS for CDR1 and FNYEAQ for CDR2. Trimming leaves V shorter by 3 bases and J shorter by 2 bases, with the junction holding 2 bases beyond the gene matches. From the cysteine through the phenylalanine, the CDR3 covers 15 amino acids. The CDR3 DNA has 45 bases and is translated from base 1. Libraries were built with the immunoSEQ multiplex PCR assay. The paper's processing steps were these. A statistical classification framework was built to diagnose cytomegalovirus status from the catalog of TCR beta chain sequences. This is the immuneACCESS table as TCRdb keeps it, with only in-frame sequences that have V and J called. A part of the clones is gone; compared with another copy, unresolved V genes explain less than half, and the rest is unexplained. V, J and clone size are taken as reported in that table, and D and trimming were inferred from the DNA itself. The sample profile shows 65,000 to 75,000 clones; roughly 92% of them were found once. The ten biggest clones cover under 5.5% of the sample.

The source is a man aged 18 to 30 in good health and CMV-seropositive. Material: PBMCs. The sequence is built from TRBV7-6 and TRBJ2-7; a stretch of 12 junction bases matches TRBD2. CDR3 region: CASSFRTSGAYEQYF. DNA sequence: TGTGCCAGCAGCTTCCGGACTAGCGGGGCCTACGAGCAGTACTTC.